The clone carrying this T cell receptor (beta chain) was counted at least ten times. The data were taken from a study of T cells in Graves' hyperthyroidism and ophthalmopathy. The germline V and J ends were trimmed by 0 bases and 6 bases, with 9 bases remaining between them. The CDR3 length is 13 residues. Germline V gene lookup returns CDR1 DFQATT and CDR2 SNEGSKA (reference sequence). The CDR3 regions of TCR beta were amplified from RNA transcripts. The HTBI primer set drove a first-round RT-PCR of the TCR CDR3. TCRdb re-derived calls from the multiplex PCR reads in MiXCR, one entry per CDR3 protein. The repertoire has about 330,000 distinct CDR3 sequences, roughly 13% of them found once; the top ten carry approximately 35%.

The chain employs TRBV20-1 and TRBJ1-5; D is undetermined. The sequenced material came from blood. The sequence derives from a woman between 40 and 50 years old with Graves' ophthalmopathy. CDR3 nucleotides: TGCAGTGCTAGAGAGGTAGGGCTTCAGCCCCAGCATTTT. It is translated as CSAREVGLQPQHF.